Each of the 4 T cell receptor beta chains below was sequenced from the same sample in a study of T-cell reconstitution after alpha-beta-depleted transplantation in children (dated by TCRdb to 2016 to 2017). Library preparation used PCR. The instrument was an Illumina HiSeq 2500. To normalize quantification of the TCRbeta repertoire, the TCR libraries were built with molecular barcoding that relied on unique molecular identifiers. TCRdb reprocessed the public reads (quality trimming at Q25 with fastp, clone calling with MiXCR) and kept in-frame beta chains. Here each entry gathers all rows of one CDR3 protein and keeps the most common genes and DNA. The sample has roughly 420,000 distinct CDR3 sequences on record, roughly 15% of them singletons. 25% to 35% of the sample is in the top ten clones. This specimen's treatment or condition label, interpreted: allogeneic hematopoietic cell transplantation with graft depleted of TCRalphabeta T cells and CD19 B cells.

The material sequenced was PBMCs, mostly from graft donor cells, taken 360 days after TCRalphabeta/CD19-depleted stem cell transplant. The receptors derive from a boy under three years old who had a stem cell transplant for Wiskott-Aldrich syndrome, so the T cells may come from the graft donor.

V is TRBV24-1 and J is TRBJ2-3; 9 nucleotides line up with TRBD2. Germline assignment: CDR1 KGHDR and CDR2 SFDVKD. V dropped 1 base and J dropped 2; count of bases not matched to a gene: 6. The CDR3 totals 17 residues. The CDR3 loop is CATSDLTTSGATDTQYF. In DNA form, the CDR3 reads TGTGCCACCAGTGATTTAACGACTAGCGGAGCCACAGATACGCAGTATTTT.

This rearrangement joins TRBV10-3 to TRBJ1-1; maybe TRBD1 (6 bases). This CDR3 is built from 14 residues. V was trimmed by 7 bases and J by 1 base, leaving 13 bases between them. Germline-derived CDR1 and CDR2 are ENHRY and SYGVKD. CDR3 coding DNA: TGTGCCATCAAGGGGACAAACTGGAACACTGAAGCTTTCTTT. It codes for CAIKGTNWNTEAFF.

This clonotype was recorded many times. The CDR3 sequence: CASSLGQKNIQYF. CDR3 nucleotide sequence: TGTGCCAGCAGTTTAGGCCAGAAAAACATTCAGTACTTC. The rearrangement joins TRBV12-3 or TRBV12-4 to TRBJ2-4; D remains ambiguous. The length of the CDR3 is 13 residues. Trimming pared 1 base from V and 4 bases from J, leaving 5 bases between.

This clonotype was seen more than once but under ten times. V gene TRBV29-1 combines with J gene TRBJ2-7; possibly TRBD2 for D (6 bases). This CDR3 comprises 13 residues. With 7 bases removed from V and 4 bases from J, the gap between germline ends came to 17 bases. Germline V gives CDR1 SQVTM, CDR2 ANQGSEA. CDR3 loop: CSALTRLPYEQYF. CDR3 nucleotide sequence: TGCAGCGCACTGACTAGGTTGCCGTACGAGCAGTACTTC.